This T cell receptor (beta chain) stems from a study of blood T cell repertoires in COVID-19. Study in general: From T cells, B-cell-depleted T cells, or PBMCs came the material, which was cDNA or gDNA.

Assay: immunoSEQ multiplex PCR; the TCRdb copy retains only in-frame clones and omits some. The data show 150,000 to 200,000 clones, nearly 85% seen once. This clone was recorded once. The CDR3 covers 15 residues. The V and J ends lost 0 bases and 5 bases, in that order; junction bases with no gene match: 4. Germline V gene data show CDR1 as SGDLS and CDR2 as YYNGEE. The TCR was taken from a woman aged 25 to 39 with acute or convalescent COVID-19. This chain joins TRBV9 and TRBJ2-3; 9 positions agree with TRBD1. Input material: peripheral blood. The CDR3 is CASSVEDRGVDTQYF. The CDR3 DNA is TGTGCCAGCAGCGTAGAGGACAGGGGAGTAGATACGCAGTATTTT.